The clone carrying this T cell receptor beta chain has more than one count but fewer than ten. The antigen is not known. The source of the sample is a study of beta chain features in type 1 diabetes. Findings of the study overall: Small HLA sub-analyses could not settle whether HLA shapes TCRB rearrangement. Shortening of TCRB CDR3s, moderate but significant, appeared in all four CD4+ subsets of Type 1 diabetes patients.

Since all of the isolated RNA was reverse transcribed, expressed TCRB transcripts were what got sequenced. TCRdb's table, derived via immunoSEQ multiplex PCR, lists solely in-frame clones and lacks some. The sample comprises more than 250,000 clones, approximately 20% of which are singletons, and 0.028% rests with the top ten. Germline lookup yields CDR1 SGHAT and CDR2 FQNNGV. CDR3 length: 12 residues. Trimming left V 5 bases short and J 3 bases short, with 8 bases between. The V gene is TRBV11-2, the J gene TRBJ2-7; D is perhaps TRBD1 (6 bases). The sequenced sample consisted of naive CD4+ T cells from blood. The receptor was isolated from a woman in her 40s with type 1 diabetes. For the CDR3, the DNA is TGTGCCAGCAGCCAGACAGGCTACGAGCAGTACTTC. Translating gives CASSQTGYEQYF.